These T cell receptor beta chains were read from a single sample in a study of cytomegalovirus exposure and HLA in healthy donors. Some clones are missing from TCRdb's copy, which holds only in-frame ones; the method was immunoSEQ multiplex PCR. The table shows roughly 100,000 clones, with under 85% occurring only once. The sample consisted of PBMCs. All receptors come from a middle-aged man in good health and CMV-seronegative. Each CDR3 is given with its conserved first and last residue. A D gene is named only where the DNA matches it firmly. Not every row has a clone size; where given, it reads once, few, many or a size class.

J | D | size | V | CDR3 | DNA
TRBJ1-6 | NA | NA | TRBV7-8 | CASRLTGNRLSPLHF | TGTGCCAGCAGACTTACAGGGAATCGGCTTTCACCCCTCCACTTT
TRBJ1-2 | TRBD1 | NA | TRBV5-1 | CASSLAEGQGIGYTF | TGCGCCAGCAGCTTGGCCGAGGGACAGGGGATAGGCTACACCTTC
TRBJ2-6 | TRBD2 | NA | TRBV4-2 | CASSQQLAGGIGANVLTF | TGTGCCAGCAGCCAACAACTAGCGGGGGGGATTGGGGCCAACGTCCTGACTTTC
TRBJ2-1 | TRBD2 | few | TRBV27 | CASSFEGLYSNEQFF | TGTGCCAGCAGTTTTGAGGGACTATACTCCAATGAGCAGTTCTTC
TRBJ2-1 | TRBD1 | NA | TRBV28 | CASSPGTGSHEQFF | TGTGCCAGCAGTCCCGGGACAGGGTCTCATGAGCAGTTCTTC
TRBJ1-2 | TRBD1 | NA | TRBV27 | CASRTLSGTGTLYGYTF | TGTGCCAGCCGAACGTTATCGGGGACAGGGACTCTCTATGGCTACACCTTC
TRBJ1-5 | TRBD1 | NA | TRBV6-5 | CASRYQGDSNQPQHF | TGTGCCAGCAGGTATCAGGGGGATAGCAATCAGCCCCAGCATTTT
TRBJ1-2 | NA | NA | TRBV30 | CAWKVEADYGYTF | TGTGCCTGGAAGGTGGAGGCGGACTATGGCTACACCTTC
TRBJ1-1 | TRBD1 | few | TRBV4-3 | CASSQGDRGRAFF | TGCGCCAGCAGCCAAGGAGACAGGGGGCGGGCTTTCTTT
TRBJ2-5 | NA | NA | TRBV5-6 | CASSLVDRYQETQYF | TGTGCCAGCAGCTTGGTTGACAGATACCAAGAGACCCAGTACTTC
TRBJ2-5 | TRBD1 | NA | TRBV19 | CASTRQGPQETQYF | TGTGCCAGTACCCGACAGGGACCCCAAGAGACCCAGTACTTC
TRBJ1-1 | NA | NA | TRBV2 | CASIRQGISLNTEAFF | TGTGCCAGCATTAGGCAGGGAATCTCCCTGAACACTGAAGCTTTCTTT
TRBJ1-1 | NA | NA | TRBV7-2 | CASSLQQANTEAFF | TGTGCCAGCAGCTTACAACAGGCAAACACTGAAGCTTTCTTT
TRBJ1-1 | NA | NA | TRBV18 | CASSPQGLNTEAFF | TGTGCCAGCTCACCCCAGGGGCTGAACACTGAAGCTTTCTTT
TRBJ2-2 | NA | NA | TRBV15 | CATNTLGGGGTGELFF | TGTGCCACCAACACCCTGGGGGGGGGCGGAACCGGGGAGCTGTTTTTT
TRBJ2-6 | TRBD1 | NA | TRBV5-4 | CASSLTGTGSSGANVLTF | TGTGCCAGCAGCTTAACCGGGACAGGGAGCTCTGGGGCCAACGTCCTGACTTTC
TRBJ1-4 | TRBD1 | NA | TRBV5-1 | CASSSGTGMNEKLFF | TGCGCCAGCAGCAGCGGGACAGGGATGAATGAAAAACTGTTTTTT
TRBJ2-1 | NA | NA | TRBV4-1 | CASSQEGRAQPAGSYNEQFF | TGCGCCAGCAGCCAAGAAGGCAGGGCCCAACCCGCAGGGTCCTACAATGAGCAGTTCTTC
TRBJ1-2 | TRBD1 | NA | TRBV7-2 | CASSLGVGQGGEGGYTF | TGTGCCAGCAGCTTAGGGGTCGGACAGGGGGGAGAGGGTGGCTACACCTTC
TRBJ1-5 | NA | NA | TRBV7-9 | CASSLAQYQPQHF | TGTGCCAGCAGCTTAGCGCAGTATCAGCCCCAGCATTTT
TRBJ2-2 | TRBD1 | NA | TRBV6-5 | CASTRDRGNTGELFF | TGTGCCAGCACCCGGGACAGGGGAAACACCGGGGAGCTGTTTTTT
TRBJ1-2 | NA | NA | TRBV15 | CATSKDRNYGYTF | TGTGCCACCAGCAAGGACAGAAACTATGGCTACACCTTC
TRBJ2-7 | NA | NA | TRBV7-2 | CASSPQGSQREQYF | TGTGCCAGCAGCCCCCAAGGGTCCCAGCGGGAGCAGTACTTC
TRBJ2-2 | NA | few | TRBV6-5 | CASSFLDTANTGELFF | TGTGCCAGCAGTTTCCTGGACACCGCGAACACCGGGGAGCTGTTTTTT
TRBJ1-3 | NA | few | TRBV4-2 | CASSKSPEGNTIYF | TGTGCCAGCAGCAAGTCCCCGGAGGGAAACACCATATATTTT
TRBJ2-1 | NA | NA | TRBV7-2 | CASSLAEHEQFF | TGTGCCAGCAGCTTAGCTGAGCATGAGCAGTTCTTC
TRBJ2-1 | TRBD1 | NA | TRBV5-8 | CASSRRDRLNNEQFF | TGTGCCAGCAGCAGACGGGACAGACTAAACAATGAGCAGTTCTTC
TRBJ1-5 | NA | NA | TRBV15 | CATSRRLEGQPQHF | TGTGCCACCAGCAGGCGTTTAGAGGGTCAGCCCCAGCATTTT
TRBJ1-5 | TRBD1 | NA | TRBV27 | CASSFSGTGTQPQHF | TGTGCCAGCAGTTTTTCTGGGACAGGTACTCAGCCCCAGCATTTT
TRBJ2-1 | NA | NA | TRBV5-1 | CASSLGGRIEQFF | TGCGCCAGCAGCTTGGGCGGAAGGATTGAGCAGTTCTTC
TRBJ1-6 | TRBD1 | NA | TRBV2 | CASNDRVVPLHF | TGTGCCAGCAATGACAGGGTAGTACCCCTCCACTTT
TRBJ2-7 | TRBD2 | NA | TRBV30 | CAHSRGGTYEQYF | TGTGCCCACTCGCGGGGGGGGACCTACGAGCAGTACTTC
TRBJ1-3 | TRBD1 | few | TRBV5-6 | CASSYLRTGSSGNTIYF | TGTGCCAGCAGCTACCTCAGGACAGGTTCCTCTGGAAACACCATATATTTT
TRBJ1-1 | TRBD1 | NA | TRBV5-4 | CASSSPTGGMNTEAFF | TGTGCCAGCAGCTCACCCACAGGGGGCATGAACACTGAAGCTTTCTTT
TRBJ1-2 | NA | NA | TRBV15 | CATSRGLTDPYTF | TGTGCCACCAGCAGGGGTCTTACAGATCCCTACACCTTC
TRBJ1-2 | TRBD1 | NA | TRBV11-3 | CASSSGGRGYTF | TGTGCCAGCAGCTCAGGGGGCCGGGGCTACACCTTC
TRBJ2-3 | NA | NA | TRBV4-2 | CASSQDVQDRYTQYF | TGTGCCAGCAGCCAAGATGTCCAAGACAGGTATACGCAGTATTTT
TRBJ2-7 | NA | few | TRBV5-1 | CASSLGGHSYEQYF | TGCGCCAGCAGCTTGGGGGGACACTCCTACGAGCAGTACTTC
TRBJ1-1 | TRBD1 | NA | TRBV5-4 | CASSTTGTGVTEAFF | TGTGCCAGCAGCACGACCGGGACAGGGGTCACTGAAGCTTTCTTT
TRBJ2-2 | TRBD2 | NA | TRBV9 | CASSVIAGANTGELFF | TGTGCCAGCAGCGTTATAGCGGGGGCCAACACCGGGGAGCTGTTTTTT
TRBJ2-5 | TRBD2 | NA | TRBV28 | CASSLTSGVETQYF | TGTGCCAGCTCCCTGACTAGCGGGGTTGAGACCCAGTACTTC
TRBJ1-2 | NA | NA | TRBV9 | CASSPSVSHGYTF | TGTGCCAGCAGCCCATCGGTGTCGCATGGCTACACCTTC
TRBJ2-1 | NA | NA | TRBV7-3 | CASSLYGNEQFF | TGTGCCAGCAGCTTATACGGGAATGAGCAGTTCTTC
TRBJ1-2 | TRBD1 | NA | TRBV29-1 | CSVEGQAGYGYTF | TGCAGCGTTGAGGGACAGGCGGGCTATGGCTACACCTTC
TRBJ1-5 | NA | NA | TRBV19 | CASSISGGGNQPQHF | TGTGCCAGTAGTATCTCAGGTGGTGGCAATCAGCCCCAGCATTTT
TRBJ2-7 | NA | NA | TRBV4-1 | CASSQAQGQRLSYEQYF | TGCGCCAGCAGCCAAGCCCAAGGACAGCGCCTTTCCTACGAGCAGTACTTC
TRBJ1-6 | NA | NA | TRBV7-9 | CASARGNSPLHF | TGTGCCAGCGCAAGGGGGAATTCACCCCTCCACTTT
TRBJ1-6 | NA | NA | TRBV19 | CASSMTATNSPLHF | TGTGCCAGTAGTATGACAGCCACGAATTCACCCCTCCACTTT
TRBJ2-1 | TRBD2 | NA | TRBV7-2 | CASSLVGGGSYNEQFF | TGTGCCAGCAGCTTAGTGGGGGGGGGCTCCTACAATGAGCAGTTCTTC
TRBJ2-2 | NA | NA | TRBV7-9 | CSSSAQVAGELFF | TGTTCCAGCAGCGCTCAGGTGGCCGGGGAGCTGTTTTTT
TRBJ2-1 | TRBD2 | NA | TRBV30 | CAWSVRGTSGGLSYNEQFF | TGTGCCTGGAGTGTACGAGGGACTAGCGGGGGTCTGTCCTACAATGAGCAGTTCTTC
TRBJ1-4 | NA | NA | TRBV10-3 | CAISENTSFEKLFF | TGTGCCATCAGTGAGAACACCTCATTTGAAAAACTGTTTTTT
TRBJ1-1 | TRBD1 | NA | TRBV18 | CASSPPTGGVTEAFF | TGTGCCAGCTCACCCCCGACAGGGGGGGTGACTGAAGCTTTCTTT
TRBJ2-7 | NA | NA | TRBV5-5 | CASSFGNGGNEQYF | TGTGCCAGCAGCTTTGGTAACGGGGGAAACGAGCAGTACTTC